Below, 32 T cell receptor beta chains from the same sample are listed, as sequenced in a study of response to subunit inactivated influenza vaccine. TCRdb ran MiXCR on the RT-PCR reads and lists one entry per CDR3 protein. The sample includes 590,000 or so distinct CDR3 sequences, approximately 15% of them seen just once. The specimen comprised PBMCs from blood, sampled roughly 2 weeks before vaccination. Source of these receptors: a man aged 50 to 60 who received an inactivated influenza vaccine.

CDR3 DNA: TGTGCCATCTCGACCGGGCTAGCCGACTACAATGAGCAGTTCTTC. It specifies CAISTGLADYNEQFF. The chain carries TRBV3-1 and TRBJ2-1, with D perhaps TRBD2 (5 bases). V lost 10 bases to trimming and J lost 3 bases, with 19 bases between them. The CDR3 extends over 15 amino acids. Germline values: CDR1 LGHDT, CDR2 YNNKEL (reference sequence).

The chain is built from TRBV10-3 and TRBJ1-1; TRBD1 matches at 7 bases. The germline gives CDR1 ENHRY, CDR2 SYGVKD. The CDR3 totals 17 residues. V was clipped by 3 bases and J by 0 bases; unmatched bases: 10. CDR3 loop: CAISDRQGPGMNTEAFF. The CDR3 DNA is TGTGCCATCAGTGATAGACAGGGTCCGGGAATGAACACTGAAGCTTTCTTT.

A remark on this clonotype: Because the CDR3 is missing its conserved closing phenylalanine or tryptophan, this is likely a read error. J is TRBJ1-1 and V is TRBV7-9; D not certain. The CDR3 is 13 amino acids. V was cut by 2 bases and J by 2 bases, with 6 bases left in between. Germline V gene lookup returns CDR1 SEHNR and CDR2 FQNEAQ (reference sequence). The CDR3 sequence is CASSLRQNTEAFI. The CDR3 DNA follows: TGTGCCAGCAGCTTACGACAAAACACTGAAGCTTTCATT.

The CDR3 sequence is CASSYLDSSPGELFF. DNA for the CDR3: TGTGCCAGCAGTTACTTGGACAGTTCTCCCGGGGAGCTGTTTTTT. This chain joins TRBV6-5 and TRBJ2-2; D might be TRBD1 (6 bases). V gave up 1 base and J gave up 6 bases, with 12 bases separating them. CDR3 length: 15 amino acids. Per germline, CDR1 MNHEY and CDR2 SVGAGI.

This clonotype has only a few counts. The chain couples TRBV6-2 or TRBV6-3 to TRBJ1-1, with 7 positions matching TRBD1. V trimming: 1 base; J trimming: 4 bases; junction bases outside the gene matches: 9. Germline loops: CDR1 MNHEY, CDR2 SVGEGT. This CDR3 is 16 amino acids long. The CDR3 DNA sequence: TGTGCCAGCAGTTACTTTAAGGGGGCGTTGGGCACTGAAGCTTTCTTT. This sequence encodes CASSYFKGALGTEAFF.

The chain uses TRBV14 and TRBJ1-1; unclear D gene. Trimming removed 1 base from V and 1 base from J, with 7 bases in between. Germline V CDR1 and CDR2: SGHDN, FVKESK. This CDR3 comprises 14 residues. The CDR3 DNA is TGTGCCAGCAGCCAAGCTTTGGGGAACACTGAAGCTTTCTTT. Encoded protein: CASSQALGNTEAFF.

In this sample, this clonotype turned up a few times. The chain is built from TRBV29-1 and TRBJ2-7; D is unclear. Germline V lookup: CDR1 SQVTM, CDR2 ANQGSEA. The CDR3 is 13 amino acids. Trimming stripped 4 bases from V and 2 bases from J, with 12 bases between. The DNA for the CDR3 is TGCAGCGTTGTGTTCGGTGGGACCTACGAGCAGTACTTC. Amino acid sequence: CSVVFGGTYEQYF.

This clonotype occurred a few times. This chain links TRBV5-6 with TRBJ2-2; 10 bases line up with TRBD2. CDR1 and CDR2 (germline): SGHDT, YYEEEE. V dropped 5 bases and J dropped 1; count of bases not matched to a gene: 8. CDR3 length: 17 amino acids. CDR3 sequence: CASSGLAGVGNTGELFF. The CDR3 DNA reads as TGTGCCAGCAGTGGGCTAGCGGGAGTAGGGAACACCGGGGAGCTGTTTTTT.

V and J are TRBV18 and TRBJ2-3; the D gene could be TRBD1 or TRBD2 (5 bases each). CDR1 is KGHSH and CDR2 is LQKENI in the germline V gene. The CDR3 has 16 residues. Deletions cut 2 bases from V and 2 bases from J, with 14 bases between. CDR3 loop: CASSPIPGPITDTQYF. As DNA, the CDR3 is TGTGCCAGCTCACCAATTCCGGGACCTATCACAGATACGCAGTATTTT.

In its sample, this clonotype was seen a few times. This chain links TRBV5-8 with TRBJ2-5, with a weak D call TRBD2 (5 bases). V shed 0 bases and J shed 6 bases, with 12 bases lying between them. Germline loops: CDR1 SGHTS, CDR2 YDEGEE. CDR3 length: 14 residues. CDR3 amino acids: CASSLEGGSKTQYF. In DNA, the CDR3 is TGTGCCAGCAGCTTGGAAGGCGGGTCTAAGACCCAGTACTTC.

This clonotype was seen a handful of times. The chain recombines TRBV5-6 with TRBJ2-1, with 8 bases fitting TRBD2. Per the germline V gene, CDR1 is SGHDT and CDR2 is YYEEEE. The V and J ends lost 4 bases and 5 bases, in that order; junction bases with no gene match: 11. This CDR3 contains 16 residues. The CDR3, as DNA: TGTGCCAGCAGCCGAGGTGTCGGCGGGAGGAACAATGAGCAGTTCTTC. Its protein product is CASSRGVGGRNNEQFF.

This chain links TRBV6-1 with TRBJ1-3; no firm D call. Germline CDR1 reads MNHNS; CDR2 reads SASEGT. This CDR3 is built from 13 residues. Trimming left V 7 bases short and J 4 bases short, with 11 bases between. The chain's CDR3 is CASKQGLGNTIYF. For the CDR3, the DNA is TGTGCCAGCAAACAAGGGTTGGGAAACACCATATATTTT.

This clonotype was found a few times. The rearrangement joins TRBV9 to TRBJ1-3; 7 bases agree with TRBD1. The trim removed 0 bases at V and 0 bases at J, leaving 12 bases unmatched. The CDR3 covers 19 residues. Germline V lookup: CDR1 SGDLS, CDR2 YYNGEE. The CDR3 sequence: CASSVGVQGYGSSGNTIYF. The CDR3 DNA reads TGTGCCAGCAGCGTAGGAGTACAGGGGTATGGAAGCTCTGGAAACACCATATATTTT.

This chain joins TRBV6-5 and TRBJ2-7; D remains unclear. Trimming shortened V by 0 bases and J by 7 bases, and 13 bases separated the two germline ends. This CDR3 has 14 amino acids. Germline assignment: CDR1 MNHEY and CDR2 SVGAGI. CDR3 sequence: CASSYSWGSTEQYF. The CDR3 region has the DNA TGTGCCAGCAGTTACTCGTGGGGATCGACTGAGCAGTACTTC.

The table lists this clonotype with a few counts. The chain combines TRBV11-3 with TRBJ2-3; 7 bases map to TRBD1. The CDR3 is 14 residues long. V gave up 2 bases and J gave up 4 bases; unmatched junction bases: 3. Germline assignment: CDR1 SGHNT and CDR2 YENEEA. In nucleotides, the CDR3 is TGTGCCAGCAGCTTACAGGGGACAGCAGATACGCAGTATTTT. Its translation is CASSLQGTADTQYF. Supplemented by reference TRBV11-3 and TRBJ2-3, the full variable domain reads EAGVVQSPRYKIIEKKQPVAFWCNPISGHNTLYWYLQNLGQGPELLIRYENEEAVDDSQLPKDRFSAERLKGVDSTLKIQPAELGDSAVYLCASSLQGTADTQYFGPGTRLTVL.

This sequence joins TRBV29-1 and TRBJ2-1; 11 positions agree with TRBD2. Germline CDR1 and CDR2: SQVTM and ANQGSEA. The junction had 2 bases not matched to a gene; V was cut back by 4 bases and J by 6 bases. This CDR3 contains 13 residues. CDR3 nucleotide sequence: TGCAGCGTTGGACTAGCGGGAATCAATGAGCAGTTCTTC. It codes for CSVGLAGINEQFF.

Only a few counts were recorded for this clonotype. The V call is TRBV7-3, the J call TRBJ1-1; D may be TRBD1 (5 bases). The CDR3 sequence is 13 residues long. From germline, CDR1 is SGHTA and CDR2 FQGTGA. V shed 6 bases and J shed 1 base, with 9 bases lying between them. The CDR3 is CASRRDRNTEAFF. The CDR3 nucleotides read TGTGCCAGCAGACGAGACAGGAACACTGAAGCTTTCTTT.

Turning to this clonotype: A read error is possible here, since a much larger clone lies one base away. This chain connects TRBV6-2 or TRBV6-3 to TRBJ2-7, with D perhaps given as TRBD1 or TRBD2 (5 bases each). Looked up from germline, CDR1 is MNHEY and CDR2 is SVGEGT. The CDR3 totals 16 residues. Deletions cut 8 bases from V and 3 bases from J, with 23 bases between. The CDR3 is CASGSSGARVLYEQYF. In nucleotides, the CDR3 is TGTGCCAGCGGTTCCTCCGGGGCTCGGGTACTCTACGAGCAGTACTTC.

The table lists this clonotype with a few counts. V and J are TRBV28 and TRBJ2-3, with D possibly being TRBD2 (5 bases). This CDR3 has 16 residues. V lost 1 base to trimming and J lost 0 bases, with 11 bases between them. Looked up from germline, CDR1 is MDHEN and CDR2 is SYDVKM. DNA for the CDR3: TGTGCCAGCAGTTTATCGACGGACTCTAGCACAGATACGCAGTATTTT. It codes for CASSLSTDSSTDTQYF.

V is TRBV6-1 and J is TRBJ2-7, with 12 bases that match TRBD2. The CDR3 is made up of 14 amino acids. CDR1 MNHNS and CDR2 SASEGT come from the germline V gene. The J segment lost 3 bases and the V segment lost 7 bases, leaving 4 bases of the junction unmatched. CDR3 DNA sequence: TGTGCCAGCAAACCGGGACTAGCGGGCTACGAGCAGTACTTC. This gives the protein CASKPGLAGYEQYF.

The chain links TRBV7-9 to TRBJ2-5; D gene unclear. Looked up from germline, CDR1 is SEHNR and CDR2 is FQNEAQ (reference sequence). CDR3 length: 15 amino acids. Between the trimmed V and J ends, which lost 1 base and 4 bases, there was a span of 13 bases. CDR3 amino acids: CASSLGTGWSETQYF. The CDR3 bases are TGTGCCAGCAGCTTAGGTACGGGTTGGTCAGAGACCCAGTACTTC.

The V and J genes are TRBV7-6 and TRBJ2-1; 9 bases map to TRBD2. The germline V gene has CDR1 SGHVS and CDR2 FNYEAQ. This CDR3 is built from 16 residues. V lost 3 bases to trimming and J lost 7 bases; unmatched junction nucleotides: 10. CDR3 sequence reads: CASSFFGAGGRNEQFF. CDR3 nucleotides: TGTGCCAGCAGCTTCTTCGGAGCGGGAGGCAGGAATGAGCAGTTCTTC. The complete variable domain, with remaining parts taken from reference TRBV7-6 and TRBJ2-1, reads GAGVSQSPRYKVTKRGQDVALRCDPISGHVSLYWYRQALGQGPEFLTYFNYEAQQDKSGLPNDRFSAERPEGSISTLTIQRTEQRDSAMYRCASSFFGAGGRNEQFFGPGTRLTVL.

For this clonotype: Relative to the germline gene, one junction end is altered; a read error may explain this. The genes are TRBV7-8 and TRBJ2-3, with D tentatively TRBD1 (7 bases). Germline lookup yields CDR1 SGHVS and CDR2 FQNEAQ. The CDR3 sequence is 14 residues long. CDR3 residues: CAGSLTRGQDTQYF. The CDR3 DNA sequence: TGTGCCGGCAGCTTGACTAGGGGGCAAGATACGCAGTATTTT.

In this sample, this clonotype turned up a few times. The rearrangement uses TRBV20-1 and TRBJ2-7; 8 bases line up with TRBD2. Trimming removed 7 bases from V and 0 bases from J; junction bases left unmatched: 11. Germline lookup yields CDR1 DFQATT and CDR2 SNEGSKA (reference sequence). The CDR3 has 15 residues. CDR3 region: CSVGLAGRSSYEQYF. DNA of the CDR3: TGCAGTGTCGGGCTAGCGGGCCGATCCTCCTACGAGCAGTACTTC.

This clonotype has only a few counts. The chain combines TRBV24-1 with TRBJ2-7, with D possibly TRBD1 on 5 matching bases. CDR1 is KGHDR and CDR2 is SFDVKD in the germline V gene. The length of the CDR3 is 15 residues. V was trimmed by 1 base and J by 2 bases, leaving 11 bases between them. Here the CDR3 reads CATSDFPDKTYEQYF. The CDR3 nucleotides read TGTGCCACCAGTGATTTTCCGGACAAGACCTACGAGCAGTACTTC.

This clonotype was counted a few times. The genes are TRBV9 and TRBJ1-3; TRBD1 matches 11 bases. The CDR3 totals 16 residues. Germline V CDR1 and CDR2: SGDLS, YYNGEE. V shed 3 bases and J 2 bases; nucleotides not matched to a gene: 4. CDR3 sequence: CASSDRDRGAGNTIYF. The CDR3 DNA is TGTGCCAGCAGCGACCGGGACAGGGGGGCTGGAAACACCATATATTTT. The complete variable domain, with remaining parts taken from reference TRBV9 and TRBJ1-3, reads DSGVTQTPKHLITATGQRVTLRCSPRSGDLSVYWYQQSLDQGLQFLIQYYNGEERAKGNILERFSAQQFPDLHSELNLSSLELGDSALYFCASSDRDRGAGNTIYFGEGSWLTVV.

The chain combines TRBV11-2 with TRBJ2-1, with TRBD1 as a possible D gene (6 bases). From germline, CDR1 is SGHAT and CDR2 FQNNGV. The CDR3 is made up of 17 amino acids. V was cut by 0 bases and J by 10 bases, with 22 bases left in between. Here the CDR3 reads CASSLDRGRGEYGEQFF. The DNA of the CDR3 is TGTGCCAGCAGCTTAGATAGGGGCAGGGGAGAATATGGCGAGCAGTTCTTC. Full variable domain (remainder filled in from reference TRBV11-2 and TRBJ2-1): EAGVAQSPRYKIIEKRQSVAFWCNPISGHATLYWYQQILGQGPKLLIQFQNNGVVDDSQLPKDRFSAERLKGVDSTLKIQPAKLEDSAVYLCASSLDRGRGEYGEQFFGPGTRLTVL.

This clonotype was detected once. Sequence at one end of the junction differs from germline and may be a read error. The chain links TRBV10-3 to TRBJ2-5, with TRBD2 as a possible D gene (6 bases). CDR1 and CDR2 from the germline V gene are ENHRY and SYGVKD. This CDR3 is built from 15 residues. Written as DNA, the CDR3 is TGTGCCATCAGCCCGGGACCATCCCCGGGAGAGTCCCAGTACTTC. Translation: CAISPGPSPGESQYF.

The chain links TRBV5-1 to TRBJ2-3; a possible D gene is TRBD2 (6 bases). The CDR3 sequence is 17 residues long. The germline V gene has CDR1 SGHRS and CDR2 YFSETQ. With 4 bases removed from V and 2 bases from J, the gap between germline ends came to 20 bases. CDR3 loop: CASSHGYMAGLTDTQYF. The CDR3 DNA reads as TGCGCCAGCAGCCACGGTTATATGGCGGGGCTCACAGATACGCAGTATTTT. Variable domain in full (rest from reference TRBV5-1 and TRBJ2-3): KAGVTQTPRYLIKTRGQQVTLSCSPISGHRSVSWYQQTPGQGLQFLFEYFSETQRNKGNFPGRFSGRQFSNSRSEMNVSTLELGDSALYLCASSHGYMAGLTDTQYFGPGTRLTVL.

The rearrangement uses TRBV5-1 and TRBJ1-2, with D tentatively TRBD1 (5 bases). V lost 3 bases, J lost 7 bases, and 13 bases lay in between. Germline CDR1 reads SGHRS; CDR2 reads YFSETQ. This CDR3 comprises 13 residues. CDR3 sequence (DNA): TGCGCCAGCAGCTGGCAGGGCGATGGTGGCTACACCTTC. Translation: CASSWQGDGGYTF.

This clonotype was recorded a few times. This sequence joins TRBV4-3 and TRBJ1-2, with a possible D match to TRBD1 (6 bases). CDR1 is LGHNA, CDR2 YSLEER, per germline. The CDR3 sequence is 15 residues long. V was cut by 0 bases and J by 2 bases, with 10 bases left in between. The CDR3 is CASSQDGTQNYGYTF. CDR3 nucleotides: TGCGCCAGCAGCCAAGATGGGACACAAAACTATGGCTACACCTTC.

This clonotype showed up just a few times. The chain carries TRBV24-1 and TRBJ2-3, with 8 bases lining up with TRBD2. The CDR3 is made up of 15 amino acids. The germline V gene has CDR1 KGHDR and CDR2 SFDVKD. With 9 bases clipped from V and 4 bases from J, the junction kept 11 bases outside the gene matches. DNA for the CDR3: TGTGCCACCTCTACACCGGGACTAGAAGCAGATACGCAGTATTTT. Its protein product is CATSTPGLEADTQYF.